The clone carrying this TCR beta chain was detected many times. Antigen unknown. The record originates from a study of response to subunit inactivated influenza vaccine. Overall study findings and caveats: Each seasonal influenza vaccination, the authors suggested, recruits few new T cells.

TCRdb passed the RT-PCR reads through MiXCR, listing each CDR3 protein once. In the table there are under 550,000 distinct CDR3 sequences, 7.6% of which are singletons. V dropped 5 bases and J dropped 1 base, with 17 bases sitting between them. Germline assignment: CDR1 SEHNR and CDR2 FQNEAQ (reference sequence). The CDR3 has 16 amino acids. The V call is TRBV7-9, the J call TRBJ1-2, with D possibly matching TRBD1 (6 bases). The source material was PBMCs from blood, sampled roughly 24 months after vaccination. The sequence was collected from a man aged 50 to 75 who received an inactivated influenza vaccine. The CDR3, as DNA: TGTGCCAGCAGCCCTTCGACAGGCCAAATTAACTATGGCTACACCTTC. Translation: CASSPSTGQINYGYTF.